These 11 T cell receptor beta chains were sequenced from one sample in a study of T cell responses to AZD1222 COVID-19 vaccine. Assay: immunoSEQ multiplex PCR; the TCRdb copy retains only in-frame clones and omits some. Of about 120,000 clones in the sample, roughly 91% are singletons; the top ten hold approximately 0.98%. This specimen consisted of peripheral blood, obtained 28 days after the second AZD1222 dose. All receptors derive from an adult who received the AZD1222 COVID-19 vaccine.

This chain links TRBV10-3 with TRBJ1-2; 7 nucleotides line up with TRBD1. The V and J ends lost 6 bases and 2 bases, in that order; junction bases with no gene match: 12. Germline CDR1 and CDR2: ENHRY and SYGVKD. The CDR3 contains 16 residues. The CDR3 nucleotides are TGTGCCATCAGAACGTCGTCGGGACAGATCAACTATGGCTACACCTTC. Amino acid sequence: CAIRTSSGQINYGYTF.

V gene TRBV5-1 combines with J gene TRBJ2-3; D is ambiguous. The germline CDR1 and CDR2 sequences are SGHRS and YFSETQ. The CDR3 loop spans 14 amino acids. V lost 4 bases and J 5 bases, leaving 14 bases between the germline ends. As DNA, the CDR3 is TGCGCCAGCAGCCGCAATCCGGGCAAAGATACGCAGTATTTT. Its translation: CASSRNPGKDTQYF.

The chain couples TRBV27 to TRBJ2-3; perhaps D is TRBD1 or TRBD2 (5 bases each). V was pared by 6 bases and J by 3 bases, with 13 bases between. Germline V CDR1 and CDR2: MNHEY, SMNVEV (reference sequence). The CDR3 consists of 14 residues. This CDR3 is CASRQDWGTDTQYF. In DNA, the CDR3 is TGTGCCAGCAGACAGGATTGGGGGACAGATACGCAGTATTTT.

The chain links TRBV4-2 to TRBJ2-3, with TRBD2 as a possible D gene (5 bases). The CDR3 totals 18 residues. Germline values: CDR1 LGHNA, CDR2 YNFKEQ. Trimming removed 0 bases from V and 0 bases from J, with 16 bases in between. CDR3 sequence: CASSQDPGLAASTDTQYF. The CDR3 DNA follows: TGTGCCAGCAGCCAAGACCCTGGCCTAGCAGCTAGCACAGATACGCAGTATTTT.

CDR3 sequence: CSVDTEAFF. Here the CDR3 DNA reads TGCAGCGTTGACACTGAAGCTTTCTTT. This chain connects TRBV29-1 to TRBJ1-1, with D unclear. The CDR3 is made up of 9 amino acids. The V and J ends lost 3 bases and 4 bases respectively, with 0 bases between them. Germline lookup yields CDR1 SQVTM and CDR2 ANQGSEA. Full variable domain (outside the CDR3, taken from reference TRBV29-1 and TRBJ1-1): SAVISQKPSRDICQRGTSLTIQCQVDSQVTMMFWYRQQPGQSLTLIATANQGSEATYESGFVIDKFPISRPNLTFSTLTVSNMSPEDSSIYLCSVDTEAFFGQGTRLTVV.

This clone was seen a single time. This chain connects TRBV21-1 to TRBJ1-6; the table gives TRBD1 as D, unverified against the DNA. TRBV21-1 is labeled a pseudogene. The CDR3 extends over 14 amino acids. CDR3 amino acids: CASSKGDKGTPLHF. CDR3 DNA sequence: TGTGCCAGCAGCAAAGGGGACAAGGGGACACCCCTCCACTTT.

This chain joins TRBV7-9 and TRBJ1-2; a possible D gene is TRBD1 (5 bases). V lost 5 bases to trimming and J lost 7 bases, with 17 bases between them. CDR3 size: 14 residues. Per the germline V gene, CDR1 is SEHNR and CDR2 is FQNEAQ (reference sequence). This chain's CDR3 is CASSLAGTPLGYTF. The DNA of the CDR3 is TGTGCCAGCAGCCTCGCCGGGACCCCGCTTGGCTACACCTTC.

The rearrangement uses TRBV2 and TRBJ1-2, with 11 bases lining up with TRBD1. CDR3 size: 14 residues. The germline V gene encodes CDR1 SNHLY and CDR2 FYNNEI. V was clipped by 4 bases and J by 6 bases; unmatched bases: 4. CDR3 in amino acids: CASSGDRGIHGYTF. The CDR3 DNA reads as TGTGCCAGCAGTGGGGACAGGGGGATCCATGGCTACACCTTC.

The rearrangement links TRBV28 to TRBJ1-4; TRBD1 agrees at 8 bases. CDR3 length: 13 residues. The J segment lost 12 bases and the V segment lost 5 bases, leaving 8 bases of the junction unmatched. CDR1 and CDR2 from the germline V gene are MDHEN and SYDVKM. CDR3 loop: CASSTTGERQLFF. The DNA for the CDR3 is TGTGCCAGCAGTACGACAGGGGAGAGGCAACTGTTTTTT.

The chain uses TRBV5-1 and TRBJ2-1; the D gene is possibly TRBD2 (6 bases). The germline V and J ends were trimmed by 6 bases and 0 bases, with 16 bases remaining between them. Germline values: CDR1 SGHRS, CDR2 YFSETQ. This CDR3 spans 16 amino acids. The CDR3 DNA is TGCGCCAGCACCCCCTGGGCGGGATCCTCCTACAATGAGCAGTTCTTC. Protein sequence: CASTPWAGSSYNEQFF. The entire variable domain, with the rest obtained from reference TRBV5-1 and TRBJ2-1, is as follows: KAGVTQTPRYLIKTRGQQVTLSCSPISGHRSVSWYQQTPGQGLQFLFEYFSETQRNKGNFPGRFSGRQFSNSRSEMNVSTLELGDSALYLCASTPWAGSSYNEQFFGPGTRLTVL.

J is TRBJ1-2 and V is TRBV5-1, with 7 positions matching TRBD1. Germline V gene data show CDR1 as SGHRS and CDR2 as YFSETQ. This CDR3 spans 15 amino acids. The V gene end was trimmed by 0 bases and the J gene end by 6 bases; junction bases not matched to a gene: 8. The CDR3 region is CASSLALDRADGYTF. The CDR3 DNA reads as TGCGCCAGCAGCTTGGCCCTAGACAGGGCAGATGGCTACACCTTC.